This T cell receptor (delta chain) was identified in a study of γδ T cells in repeated Plasmodium falciparum infection. Study information: Age- and gender-matched Australian children served as comparison for malaria-exposed Malian children. Malaria-naive adults were infected with P. falciparum NF54 four times over about 600 days. The study, taken as a whole, reports: Vgamma9/Vdelta2+ repertoires stayed stably polyclonal over time and infection. Vdelta2-negative gammadelta repertoires, largely Vdelta1+, seemingly showed infection-driven waves of new clonal selection.

CDR1 and CDR2 from the germline V gene are GEAIGNYY and EKD. CDR3 length: 16 residues. TCRdb re-analyzed the multiplex PCR reads via CATT. In the table there are 85,000 to 100,000 delta-chain clones, approximately 1% of which are singletons. As to this clone: Its antigen is not identified. TCRdb attributes to this sequence the protein of a much larger clone, which differs from the DNA translation at residue 15; a read error is likely, and the protein displayed is translated from the DNA.

Bulk repertoires came from Vgamma9/Vdelta2+ or Vdelta2-negative gammadelta T cells flow-sorted from PBMC. The rearrangement joins TRDV2 to TRDJ1; D might be TRDD3 (6 bases). The sequenced sample was gamma-delta T cells from blood. The origin of this receptor is a pool of human donors (malaria-infected and uninfected, not separated). The CDR3 loop reads CACDTVGAGDGDKLTF. The CDR3, as DNA: TGTGCCTGTGACACCGTAGGGGCTGGGGATGGTGATAAACTCACCTTT.